These T cell receptor beta chains were read from a single sample in a study of T-cell reconstitution after alpha-beta-depleted transplantation in children. TCRdb ran MiXCR on the PCR reads and lists one entry per CDR3 protein. The table lists around 340,000 distinct CDR3 sequences, about 14% of them singletons. The sequenced sample was PBMCs, obtained from the stem cell graft. These receptors were taken from a human donor who donated a stem cell graft to a child with Fanconi anemia. Both conserved end residues are part of each CDR3. The D gene is left open where the match is weak. Clone size is shown for a subset of rows, as once, few, many or a class of expanded clone.

>.|TRBJ2-3|TRBV29-1|few
CSVEQDSTDTQYF
TGCAGCGTTGAACAGGATAGCACAGATACGCAGTATTTT
>.|TRBJ2-7|TRBV7-8|few
CASSLPDRNYEQYF
TGTGCCAGCAGCCTACCAGACAGGAACTACGAGCAGTACTTC
>.|TRBJ1-1|TRBV7-2|many
CASSLVPQGNTEAFF
TGTGCCAGCAGCTTAGTCCCACAGGGGAACACTGAAGCTTTCTTT
>.|TRBJ2-2|TRBV12-3/TRBV12-4|few
CASSFRGFGELFF
TGTGCCAGCAGTTTCAGGGGCTTTGGGGAGCTGTTTTTT
>.|TRBJ2-1|TRBV7-7|.
CASSSRPDNEQFF
TGTGCTAGCAGCTCAAGGCCCGACAATGAGCAGTTCTTC
>.|TRBJ1-6|TRBV25-1|few
CASAGGLGNSPLHF
TGTGCCAGCGCGGGGGGGCTAGGGAATTCACCCCTCCACTTT
>TRBD2|TRBJ2-2|TRBV9|many
CASAGGQGGELFF
TGTGCCAGTGCGGGGGGGCAAGGCGGGGAGCTGTTTTTT
>.|TRBJ1-5|TRBV6-2/TRBV6-3|.
CASTLAQIQPQHF
TGTGCCAGCACCCTTGCCCAGATTCAGCCCCAGCATTTT
>TRBD1|TRBJ1-3|TRBV3-1|.
CASSQAPRTGGNTIYF
TGTGCCAGCAGCCAAGCACCTCGGACAGGGGGAAACACCATATATTTT
>.|TRBJ1-5|TRBV12-3/TRBV12-4|few
CASSRTASRLQHF
TGTGCCAGCAGTCGGACAGCGAGTCGACTCCAGCATTTT
>.|TRBJ2-5|TRBV29-1|many
CSADSLRGTQYF
TGCAGCGCTGACAGCCTGAGGGGGACCCAGTACTTC
>.|TRBJ2-1|TRBV2|few
CASYSSSYNEQFF
TGTGCCAGCTACAGCAGCTCCTACAATGAGCAGTTCTTC
>.|TRBJ1-2|TRBV25-1|many
CASSGGFGYTF
TGTGCCAGCAGTGGGGGGTTTGGCTACACCTTC
>.|TRBJ1-2|TRBV7-2|many
CASSFATLSEGYTF
TGTGCCAGCAGCTTCGCCACCCTCTCGGAGGGCTACACCTTC
>TRBD2|TRBJ2-1|TRBV4-2|few
CASSQEMRGNPYNEQFF
TGTGCCAGCAGCCAAGAGATGCGGGGGAACCCCTACAATGAGCAGTTCTTC
>.|TRBJ1-4|TRBV4-2|.
CASSQENTGTYLEKLFF
TGTGCCAGCAGCCAAGAAAATACCGGGACTTACCTTGAAAAACTGTTTTTT
>TRBD2|TRBJ2-2|TRBV5-1|few
CASSLGLAGPFNTGELFF
TGCGCCAGCAGCCTGGGACTAGCGGGCCCATTTAACACCGGGGAGCTGTTTTTT
>TRBD2|TRBJ2-1|TRBV7-6|.
CASSLLAGFYNEQFF
TGTGCCAGCAGCTTACTAGCGGGCTTCTACAATGAGCAGTTCTTC
>TRBD1|TRBJ2-5|TRBV11-3|.
CASSLAGGALETQYF
TGTGCCAGCAGCTTAGCAGGGGGCGCATTAGAGACCCAGTACTTC
>.|TRBJ2-5|TRBV5-1|many
CASREEVQETQYF
TGCGCCAGCAGAGAGGAAGTCCAAGAGACCCAGTACTTC
>.|TRBJ2-5|TRBV9|many
CASSVQDGRETQYF
TGTGCCAGCAGCGTACAGGACGGTCGAGAGACCCAGTACTTC
>.|TRBJ2-1|TRBV7-2|.
CASSLSEGAYNEQFF
TGTGCCAGCAGCTTAAGCGAGGGGGCCTACAATGAGCAGTTCTTC
>.|TRBJ1-2|TRBV7-9|.
CASSLGTWQDYGYTF
TGTGCCAGCAGCTTGGGGACATGGCAGGACTATGGCTACACCTTC
>.|TRBJ2-3|TRBV20-1|.
CSALRSDTQYF
TGCAGTGCTCTTAGATCGGATACGCAGTATTTT
>.|TRBJ1-1|TRBV20-1|.
CSARVVQGSTEAFF
TGCAGTGCTAGAGTAGTCCAGGGCAGCACTGAAGCTTTCTTT
>.|TRBJ2-7|TRBV4-3|many
CASSHLDGSYEQYF
TGCGCCAGCAGCCACCTCGACGGTTCCTACGAGCAGTACTTC
>.|TRBJ1-2|TRBV10-3|many
CAISEALSGYGYTF
TGTGCCATCAGTGAGGCATTAAGCGGTTATGGCTACACCTTC
>.|TRBJ2-7|TRBV4-3|.
CASSQDHPGSSYEQYF
TGCGCCAGCAGCCAAGATCATCCCGGGAGCTCCTACGAGCAGTACTTC
>.|TRBJ1-3|TRBV12-3/TRBV12-4|.
CASRRGTGNTIYF
TGTGCCAGCAGGCGAGGGACAGGAAACACCATATATTTT
>.|TRBJ1-1|TRBV6-6|.
CACRQGFNTEAFF
TGTGCCTGCAGGCAGGGGTTCAACACTGAAGCTTTCTTT